A single TCR beta chain is shown here with its context. Judged by its sample share, this clone qualifies as medium-sized (0.01 to 0.1%). The antigen this receptor binds is unknown. The record has no base qualities; no much larger clone is one base away. From its cysteine to its phenylalanine, the CDR3 spans 15 amino acids. Just CDR3 DNA is preserved here, 45 bases in frame from base 1. Trimming takes 6 bases off V and 7 bases off J; junction bases not matched to a gene: 12. From the germline V gene, CDR1 is SNHLY and CDR2 is FYNNEI. The library relied on PCR. The instrument given in TCRdb is Illumina HiSeq 4000. The TCR beta-chain CDR3 region of each patient was profiled by high-throughput sequencing. In the original analysis: A classifier to discriminate distant-metastatic papillary thyroid cancer patients was built from CDR3 differences across clinicopathological groups. The Shannon index was used to assess repertoire diversity, and the Morisita-Horn index was used to assess tumor-blood repertoire similarity. TCRdb reran the public reads through fastp at Q25 and MiXCR, keeping productive beta chains. The V and J calls were not made by the authors but by TCRdb's processing. Present in this sample are fewer than 25,000 clones, less than 20% of which were seen just once. Jointly, the top ten make up approximately 2.9% of the sample.

The data were taken from a study of metastatic and nonmetastatic thyroid tumors (dated by TCRdb to 2018 to 2021). Study-level background: Repertoires from peripheral blood and from tumor or nodule tissue samples of malignant and benign thyroid patients were compared. Study-wide conclusions, independent of this receptor: TCR beta diversity was reported as significantly higher in malignant tumors than in benign nodules, in both blood and tumor samples.

Before undergoing thyroid surgery, none of the patients had been given any kind of treatment. Using T-cell receptor beta sequencing, the researchers looked back retrospectively at clinical samples from patients, gathered between about 2012 and 2019. The rearrangement joined TRBV2 to TRBJ2-1, with 7 bases aligning to TRBD1. The clonotype was recovered from a male donor with papillary thyroid cancer or a benign thyroid nodule (not recorded which). Some clones in this sample may be carry-over from other donors' samples. The material sequenced was adjacent normal tissue. The DNA reads as follows: TGTGCCAGCAGGGCCGGGACAGCCATGGGGAATGAGCAGTTCTTC. The translation is CASRAGTAMGNEQFF.